This T cell receptor (beta chain) stems from a study of immune evolution from preneoplasia to lung adenocarcinoma. The study's findings and limits: Top clone share appeared to fall from AAH through AIS, MIA, adenocarcinoma.

Method: immunoSEQ multiplex PCR; TCRdb's copy keeps in-frame clones and lacks some. Altogether 8,500 to 14,000 clones are present, around 78% being singletons, with the ten largest covering almost 4%. This clone has a single count. Its antigen is currently unknown. V trimming: 6 bases; J trimming: 6 bases; junction bases outside the gene matches: 4. Germline V gene data show CDR1 as LNHDA and CDR2 as SQIVND (reference sequence). This CDR3 is 13 amino acids long. The chain has TRBV19 and TRBJ2-3; 9 bases map to TRBD1. The clonotype originates from a person in their sixties or seventies with lung adenocarcinoma. The sequenced sample consisted of FFPE minimally invasive lung adenocarcinoma tissue. In DNA, the CDR3 is TGTGCCAGTAGGGGACAGGGCCCCGATACGCAGTATTTT. Encoded protein: CASRGQGPDTQYF.